The present T cell receptor beta chain was sequenced within a study of cytomegalovirus exposure and HLA in healthy donors. About the study: From HLA-typed donors, an early data release held about 85 million unique TCRs. In terms of ancestry, the Caucasian-associated cluster contained roughly 80% of the approximately 430 genotyped donors.

Healthy individuals who donated bone marrow served as the donors. CDR3 size: 13 residues. Germline CDR1 and CDR2: SGHKS and YYEKEE (reference sequence). The PCR employed 60 Vbeta primers together with 13 Jbeta primers. Assay: immunoSEQ multiplex PCR; the TCRdb copy retains only in-frame clones and omits some. The table shows about 140,000 clones, with about 77% occurring only once. The genes are TRBV5-5 and TRBJ2-5; D is ambiguous. The J call could be wrong; TRBJ2-7 is a better fit for the DNA end. The sample comprised PBMCs. This TCR derives from a female donor in good health and CMV-seronegative. The CDR3 region is CASSLSQDYEQYF. Here the CDR3 DNA reads TGTGCCAGCAGCTTGTCCCAGGACTACGAGCAGTACTTC.